These 10 T cell receptor beta chains were sequenced from one sample in a study of response to subunit inactivated influenza vaccine. Via MiXCR, TCRdb re-called the RT-PCR reads, giving one row per CDR3 protein. The data contain 500,000 or so distinct CDR3 sequences, approximately 15% of them singletons. Source: CD4+ T cells sorted from PBMCs, taken around 2 years after vaccination. These receptors were taken from a man aged 50-75 years who received an inactivated influenza vaccine.

The chain joins TRBV3-1 to TRBJ2-7; TRBD1 matches at 9 bases. The CDR3 is 15 residues long. The ends lost 3 bases at V and 4 bases at J; junction bases unmatched: 7. Germline assignment: CDR1 LGHDT and CDR2 YNNKEL (reference sequence). CDR3 residues: CASSQRDRDMYEQYF. DNA of the CDR3: TGTGCCAGCAGCCAGCGGGACAGGGATATGTACGAGCAGTACTTC.

The chain joins TRBV28 to TRBJ2-5, with 12 bases identical to TRBD2. Germline CDR1 MDHEN, CDR2 SYDVKM. This CDR3 is built from 13 residues. V dropped 10 bases and J dropped 4; count of bases not matched to a gene: 4. This CDR3 reads CATQTSGGETQYF. CDR3 coding DNA: TGTGCCACACAGACTAGCGGGGGAGAGACCCAGTACTTC.

This clonotype has ten or more counts. The DNA of the CDR3 is TGCAGTGCTAGGGCCCAAGAGTCGGGATCCGAGCAGTACTTC. This translates into CSARAQESGSEQYF. The genes are TRBV20-1 and TRBJ2-7, with D possibly matching TRBD2 (5 bases). This CDR3 has 14 residues. Germline CDR1 reads DFQATT; CDR2 reads SNEGSKA (reference sequence). With 3 bases removed from V and 6 bases from J, the gap between germline ends came to 18 bases.

This chain joins TRBV4-3 and TRBJ2-1, with D perhaps TRBD2 (5 bases). Per the germline V gene, CDR1 is LGHNA and CDR2 is YSLEER. This CDR3 spans 16 amino acids. The ends were cut back, 2 bases at V and 4 bases at J, with 15 bases in the middle. CDR3 residues: CASSQNPGSHYNEQFF. CDR3 DNA: TGCGCCAGCAGCCAAAACCCGGGATCCCATTACAATGAGCAGTTCTTC.

This clonotype appeared a few times. The chain couples TRBV20-1 to TRBJ2-7; 7 nucleotides agree with TRBD1. The trim removed 2 bases at V and 4 bases at J, leaving 8 bases unmatched. Germline-derived CDR1 and CDR2 are DFQATT and SNEGSKA (reference sequence). This CDR3 spans 14 amino acids. The CDR3 DNA reads TGCAGTGCTAGAAGGTCGGGACAGACATACGAGCAGTACTTC. It encodes CSARRSGQTYEQYF.

The chain has TRBV20-1 and TRBJ1-4; perhaps TRBD1 as D (6 bases). CDR1 is DFQATT, CDR2 SNEGSKA, per germline (reference sequence). CDR3 size: 12 residues. CDR3 bases: TGCGGGGGGGCAGGGACAAGAGAAAAACTGTTTTTT. The encoded protein is CGGAGTREKLFF.

The table lists this clonotype with many counts. The chain recombines TRBV29-1 with TRBJ2-1, with 10 bases aligning to TRBD1. J gave up 6 bases and V 7 bases, and 9 bases lay outside the gene matches. Germline V gives CDR1 SQVTM, CDR2 ANQGSEA. CDR3 length: 14 residues. CDR3 DNA: TGCAGCGCGGTCCGGGACAGGGGCATCAATGAGCAGTTCTTC. Encoded protein: CSAVRDRGINEQFF.

This clonotype was picked up many times. V gene TRBV10-3 combines with J gene TRBJ1-5; no clear D. Trimming removed 0 bases from V and 2 bases from J, with 2 bases in between. Germline V gene lookup returns CDR1 ENHRY and CDR2 SYGVKD. The CDR3 loop spans 13 amino acids. Here the CDR3 reads CAISESGNQPQHF. CDR3 DNA sequence: TGTGCCATCAGTGAGTCTGGCAATCAGCCCCAGCATTTT.

The table lists this clonotype with a few counts. The chain uses TRBV12-3 or TRBV12-4 and TRBJ2-2; TRBD1 matches 7 bases. Trimming cost V 6 bases and J 3 bases; bases outside gene matches: 4. This CDR3 comprises 14 residues. CDR3 residues: CASRGDSYTGELFF. The CDR3 DNA follows: TGTGCCAGCAGAGGGGACAGCTACACCGGGGAGCTGTTTTTT.

The chain joins TRBV6-2 or TRBV6-3 to TRBJ1-5, with D tentatively TRBD1 (5 bases). The germline CDR1 and CDR2 sequences are MNHEY and SVGEGT. The CDR3 has 17 amino acids. V was trimmed by 0 bases and J by 3 bases, leaving 15 bases between them. CDR3 bases: TGTGCCAGCAGTTACTCCAGTCGCAGGGCGGACAATCAGCCCCAGCATTTT. Translation: CASSYSSRRADNQPQHF.